This record covers a single T cell receptor beta chain. This sample stems from a study of blood T cell repertoires in COVID-19. About the study: Spain, Italy and the United States supplied samples that represented acute and convalescent COVID-19. In each case, the material was cDNA or gDNA derived from T cells, B-cell-depleted T cells, or PBMCs.

The protocol was immunoSEQ multiplex PCR, while the TCRdb copy is restricted to in-frame clones and leaves out a portion. This sample yields around 82,000 clones, of which approximately 90% are seen a single time; roughly 12% belongs to the top ten. This CDR3 region has 13 residues. The V end lost 5 bases, the J end lost 8 bases, and 14 bases lay between the germline ends. V is TRBV12-3 or TRBV12-4 and J is TRBJ2-3; weak D call: TRBD1 (6 bases). The receptor was isolated from a man in his 70s with active or convalescent COVID-19. Sequenced input: peripheral blood. The CDR3 sequence: CASSLGHLLTQYF. CDR3 sequence (DNA): TGTGCCAGCAGTCTGGGACACCTCCTTACGCAGTATTTT.